These 9 T cell receptor beta chains were sequenced from one sample in a study of T cell changes during pregnancy in multiple sclerosis. Measured with immunoSEQ multiplex PCR; TCRdb has only the in-frame clones, and not every one. Among some 71,000 clones listed, roughly 91% were seen once. Material: peripheral blood, obtained in the third trimester of pregnancy. The receptors shown here come from a female donor with multiple sclerosis, enrolled in a pregnancy study.

The V and J genes are TRBV28 and TRBJ1-4; D is possibly TRBD1 (6 bases). Germline V lookup: CDR1 MDHEN, CDR2 SYDVKM. This CDR3 contains 13 residues. The V gene lost 6 bases and the J gene lost 12 bases, with 17 bases spanning the gap. Written as DNA, the CDR3 is TGTGCCAGCAGAAACCCGACAGGAGGTGAACTGTTTTTT. Its translation: CASRNPTGGELFF.

CDR3 region: CSVEGGQGVGTDTQYF. The CDR3 region has the DNA TGCAGCGTTGAAGGCGGACAGGGGGTGGGCACAGATACGCAGTATTTT. V gene TRBV29-1 combines with J gene TRBJ2-3, with 10 nucleotides matching TRBD1. Trimming at V came to 1 base and at J to 1 base, leaving 5 bases not matched to a gene. The CDR3 runs 16 residues. CDR1 and CDR2 (germline): SQVTM, ANQGSEA.

The V call is TRBV7-6, the J call TRBJ2-5; D is perhaps TRBD2 (5 bases). Between the trimmed V and J ends, which lost 3 bases and 5 bases, there was a span of 10 bases. Germline V gene sequence: CDR1 SGHVS, CDR2 FNYEAQ. CDR3 length: 13 amino acids. Here the CDR3 reads CASSFNPGETQYF. Written as DNA, the CDR3 is TGTGCCAGCAGCTTCAACCCGGGGGAGACCCAGTACTTC.

The chain uses TRBV2 and TRBJ1-1, with 7 positions matching TRBD1. The length of the CDR3 is 13 residues. From germline, CDR1 is SNHLY and CDR2 FYNNEI. The trim removed 8 bases at V and 1 base at J, leaving 4 bases unmatched. The CDR3 coding sequence is TGTGCCAGCTTATGGACAGGGAACACTGAAGCTTTCTTT. This encodes CASLWTGNTEAFF. The full variable domain, completed using reference TRBV2 and TRBJ1-1, is EPEVTQTPSHQVTQMGQEVILRCVPISNHLYFYWYRQILGQKVEFLVSFYNNEISEKSEIFDDQFSVERPDGSNFTLKIRSTKLEDSAMYFCASLWTGNTEAFFGQGTRLTVV.

The chain links TRBV6-5 to TRBJ2-1; D ambiguous. Germline assignment: CDR1 MNHEY and CDR2 SVGAGI. The length of the CDR3 is 15 residues. V lost 6 bases, J lost 3 bases, and 15 bases lay in between. CDR3 sequence (DNA): TGTGCCAGCAGGCCTCGAGCGCGGAACTACAATGAGCAGTTCTTC. This sequence encodes CASRPRARNYNEQFF.

This rearrangement joins TRBV7-8 to TRBJ1-1; maybe TRBD1 (6 bases). This CDR3 comprises 14 residues. Germline V gives CDR1 SGHVS, CDR2 FQNEAQ. V lost 6 bases, J lost 2 bases, and 13 bases lay in between. The CDR3 is CASSPGVVNTEAFF. The CDR3 DNA reads TGTGCCAGCAGTCCAGGGGTCGTCAACACTGAAGCTTTCTTT.

The J gene is TRBJ2-7, the V gene TRBV7-2; 7 nucleotides agree with TRBD1. V was pared by 1 base and J by 0 bases, with 3 bases of the junction left unmatched. The CDR3 sequence is 15 residues long. Germline V CDR1 and CDR2: SGHTA, FQGNSA. CDR3 sequence: CASSLEGQYSYEQYF. CDR3 in DNA: TGTGCCAGCAGCTTAGAGGGACAGTACTCCTACGAGCAGTACTTC. Together with reference TRBV7-2 and TRBJ2-7, the CDR3 gives the full variable domain: GAGVSQSPSNKVTEKGKDVELRCDPISGHTALYWYRQSLGQGLEFLIYFQGNSAPDKSGLPSDRFSAERTGGSVSTLTIQRTQQEDSAVYLCASSLEGQYSYEQYFGPGTRLTVT.

The table lists this clone with a few counts. V is TRBV27 and J is TRBJ2-5, with 12 positions matching TRBD2. Per the germline V gene, CDR1 is MNHEY and CDR2 is SMNVEV (reference sequence). There are 14 residues in the CDR3. V trimming: 4 bases; J trimming: 7 bases; junction bases outside the gene matches: 4. For the CDR3, the DNA is TGTGCCAGCAGTTCGCGGACTAGCGGGGCGACCCAGTACTTC. Translated, it gives CASSSRTSGATQYF.

The rearrangement links TRBV4-1 to TRBJ1-5, with a possible D match to TRBD1 (6 bases). V was trimmed by 4 bases and J by 4 bases, leaving 17 bases between them. CDR3 length: 16 residues. Germline lookup yields CDR1 MGHRA and CDR2 YSYEKL. The CDR3 sequence: CASSRYAGAHNQPQHF. DNA for the CDR3: TGCGCCAGCAGCCGCTACGCGGGGGCGCATAATCAGCCCCAGCATTTT.